Following are 29 T cell receptor beta chains from one sample sequenced in a study of shared clonotypes between healthy human individuals. Assay used: immunoSEQ multiplex PCR; TCRdb lists only in-frame clones, some missing. The table lists approximately 1.5 million clones, around 98.5% of them singletons. Sequencing was performed on naive CD4+ T cells sorted from blood. Described subset: CD45RA+ positively selected. The source of these receptors is a man aged 25 to 40 in good health.

The gene calls are TRBV7-2 and TRBJ2-7, with 9 bases fitting TRBD1. Germline V gives CDR1 SGHTA, CDR2 FQGNSA. The CDR3 totals 15 residues. V shed 5 bases, J shed 4 bases, and the junction held 9 bases outside the gene matches. The CDR3 protein is CASSGVGQGPYEQYF. Here the CDR3 DNA reads TGTGCCAGCAGCGGCGTGGGACAGGGACCTTACGAGCAGTACTTC.

The chain joins TRBV10-2 to TRBJ2-7, with D possibly matching TRBD2 (6 bases). V lost 5 bases and J 6 bases, leaving 17 bases between the germline ends. Per germline, CDR1 WSHSY and CDR2 SAAADI. The CDR3 has 14 residues. The CDR3 nucleotides read TGCGCCAGCAGTACTCCGGGACTCCCTCGCGAGCAGTACTTC. Protein product: CASSTPGLPREQYF.

The V gene is TRBV20-1, the J gene TRBJ1-4; D is undetermined. V dropped 3 bases and J dropped 6 bases, with 5 bases sitting between them. The CDR3 sequence is 11 residues long. Germline lookup yields CDR1 DFQATT and CDR2 SNEGSKA (reference sequence). DNA for the CDR3: TGCAGTGCTAGGAGGGATGAAAAACTGTTTTTT. This translates into CSARRDEKLFF.

V and J are TRBV29-1 and TRBJ1-2; perhaps TRBD1 as D (5 bases). Germline V CDR1 and CDR2: SQVTM, ANQGSEA. The V end was cut by 4 bases, the J end by 4 bases, with 10 bases between. This CDR3 has 12 residues. Written as DNA, the CDR3 is TGCAGCGTTGTAAAGGACACCTATGGCTACACCTTC. Translation gives CSVVKDTYGYTF.

This sequence joins TRBV5-4 and TRBJ2-3; 8 bases agree with TRBD2. This CDR3 is built from 16 residues. Germline V gene sequence: CDR1 SGHNT, CDR2 YYREEE (reference sequence). Losses at the gene ends were 5 bases for V and 1 base for J; bases not matched to a gene: 9. CDR3 sequence (DNA): TGTGCCAGCAGGGTGCAAGCGGGAGAGGGCACAGATACGCAGTATTTT. Amino acid sequence: CASRVQAGEGTDTQYF.

The chain employs TRBV18 and TRBJ1-4, with unresolved D. CDR1 KGHSH and CDR2 LQKENI come from the germline V gene. The CDR3 is 15 amino acids. V gave up 6 bases and J gave up 0 bases, with 11 bases separating them. The CDR3 here is CASSKGIATNEKLFF. CDR3 bases: TGTGCCAGCTCTAAAGGCATCGCAACTAATGAAAAACTGTTTTTT.

The chain joins TRBV10-3 to TRBJ2-6; the D is unclear. The CDR3 length is 18 residues. Trimming took 4 bases from V and 0 from J, leaving 16 bases between them. Germline V gene data show CDR1 as ENHRY and CDR2 as SYGVKD. CDR3 region: CAISVRAGLPSGANVLTF. As DNA, the CDR3 is TGTGCCATCAGTGTTAGAGCAGGCTTGCCCTCTGGGGCCAACGTCCTGACTTTC.

The genes are TRBV5-4 and TRBJ2-7, with 8 nucleotides matching TRBD1. Germline V gene data show CDR1 as SGHNT and CDR2 as YYREEE (reference sequence). The ends lost 2 bases at V and 0 bases at J; junction bases unmatched: 4. The CDR3 covers 15 residues. The DNA for the CDR3 is TGTGCCAGCAGCTTAAGGGACAGGATCTCCTACGAGCAGTACTTC. It is translated as CASSLRDRISYEQYF. The full variable domain, in which reference TRBV5-4 and TRBJ2-7 provide the parts outside the CDR3, is ETGVTQSPTHLIKTRGQQVTLRCSSQSGHNTVSWYQQALGQGPQFIFQYYREEENGRGNFPPRFSGLQFPNYSSELNVNALELDDSALYLCASSLRDRISYEQYFGPGTRLTVT.

The rearrangement uses TRBV5-1 and TRBJ2-1, with TRBD2 matching 7 bases. CDR3 length: 11 amino acids. The germline gives CDR1 SGHRS, CDR2 YFSETQ. Trimming at V came to 4 bases and at J to 15 bases, leaving 7 bases not matched to a gene. The chain's CDR3 is CASSMAGVLFF. The DNA of the CDR3 is TGCGCCAGCAGCATGGCGGGAGTACTGTTCTTC.

The rearrangement links TRBV25-1 to TRBJ2-3, with a weak D call TRBD2 (6 bases). Germline V gives CDR1 MGHDK, CDR2 SYGVNS. The V gene lost 2 bases and the J gene lost 4 bases, with 19 bases spanning the gap. The CDR3 loop spans 17 amino acids. This CDR3 reads CASSELLGREVSDTQYF. CDR3 nucleotide sequence: TGTGCCAGCAGTGAACTATTGGGGCGGGAAGTCTCAGATACGCAGTATTTT. The full variable domain, completed using reference TRBV25-1 and TRBJ2-3, is EADIYQTPRYLVIGTGKKITLECSQTMGHDKMYWYQQDPGMELHLIHYSYGVNSTEKGDLSSESTVSRIRTEHFPLTLESARPSHTSQYLCASSELLGREVSDTQYFGPGTRLTVL.

The V and J genes are TRBV7-8 and TRBJ2-7, with D possibly being TRBD1 (6 bases). CDR3 size: 14 residues. From germline, CDR1 is SGHVS and CDR2 FQNEAQ. Trimming cost V 0 bases and J 5 bases, with 11 bases left between them. The CDR3, as DNA: TGTGCCAGCAGCTTAGCTGGACAGTCCCACGAGCAGTACTTC. The encoded protein is CASSLAGQSHEQYF.

The chain uses TRBV7-8 and TRBJ2-4, with D perhaps matching TRBD1 (7 bases). Germline V gives CDR1 SGHVS, CDR2 FQNEAQ. Trimming cost V 3 bases and J 6 bases, with 12 bases left between them. CDR3 size: 14 residues. Here the CDR3 DNA reads TGTGCCAGCAGCTTCAGGAGGGACAGAAACATTCAGTACTTC. Its translation is CASSFRRDRNIQYF.

This chain links TRBV5-6 with TRBJ2-7, with a tentative D call TRBD1 (5 bases). The V end was cut by 6 bases, the J end by 2 bases, with 18 bases between. The CDR3 is 15 amino acids. Germline V gene sequence: CDR1 SGHDT, CDR2 YYEEEE. CDR3: CASKLRGSKPYEQYF. CDR3 coding DNA: TGTGCCAGCAAGTTAAGGGGCTCAAAACCCTACGAGCAGTACTTC.

This sequence joins TRBV30 and TRBJ2-5; the match to TRBD1 covers 7 bases. The CDR3 loop spans 13 amino acids. Losses at the gene ends were 2 bases for V and 4 bases for J; bases not matched to a gene: 4. Looked up from germline, CDR1 is GTSNPN and CDR2 is SVGIG (reference sequence). In DNA form, the CDR3 reads TGTGCCTGGAGTCCCCGACAGGGAGAGACCCAGTACTTC. This translates into CAWSPRQGETQYF.

J is TRBJ1-2 and V is TRBV9, with a tentative D call TRBD1 (5 bases). The length of the CDR3 is 15 residues. V lost 4 bases to trimming and J lost 4 bases, with 17 bases between them. Germline CDR1 is SGDLS and CDR2 is YYNGEE. The CDR3 is CASSPDGAGPYGYTF. As DNA, the CDR3 is TGTGCCAGCAGCCCCGATGGGGCAGGGCCCTATGGCTACACCTTC.

V is TRBV5-8 and J is TRBJ2-7; the D gene is possibly TRBD1 (6 bases). CDR1 and CDR2 from the germline V gene are SGHTS and YDEGEE. The CDR3 sequence is 13 residues long. V dropped 3 bases and J dropped 5 bases, with 12 bases sitting between them. The CDR3 DNA reads as TGTGCCAGCAGCTGGGACATGTGGAACGAGCAGTACTTC. Translating gives CASSWDMWNEQYF.

The V call is TRBV7-9, the J call TRBJ1-1; TRBD1 matches 8 bases. There are 18 residues in the CDR3. Germline CDR1 SEHNR, CDR2 FQNEAQ (reference sequence). V lost 5 bases to trimming and J lost 1 base; unmatched junction nucleotides: 15. CDR3 protein: CASSQGADRGSRNTEAFF. DNA for the CDR3: TGTGCCAGCAGCCAAGGGGCAGACAGGGGTAGTAGGAACACTGAAGCTTTCTTT.

The V call is TRBV9, the J call TRBJ2-1, with D maybe TRBD2 (6 bases). V lost 0 bases and J 5 bases, leaving 18 bases between the germline ends. The CDR3 spans 17 residues. Germline V gene lookup returns CDR1 SGDLS and CDR2 YYNGEE. The CDR3 DNA sequence: TGTGCCAGCAGCGTAGAGATCGCGACTAGAACCCACAATGAGCAGTTCTTC. It encodes CASSVEIATRTHNEQFF. The full variable domain, its missing parts supplied by reference TRBV9 and TRBJ2-1, is DSGVTQTPKHLITATGQRVTLRCSPRSGDLSVYWYQQSLDQGLQFLIQYYNGEERAKGNILERFSAQQFPDLHSELNLSSLELGDSALYFCASSVEIATRTHNEQFFGPGTRLTVL.

This rearrangement joins TRBV5-4 to TRBJ2-1; 7 nucleotides match TRBD1. The CDR3 length is 16 residues. From germline, CDR1 is SGHNT and CDR2 YYREEE (reference sequence). V shed 4 bases and J 0 bases; nucleotides not matched to a gene: 7. This chain's CDR3 is CASSRDSQSSYNEQFF. Written as DNA, the CDR3 is TGTGCCAGCAGCCGGGACAGCCAGAGCTCCTACAATGAGCAGTTCTTC.

The gene calls are TRBV6-5 and TRBJ2-3; 10 bases map to TRBD2. Per germline, CDR1 MNHEY and CDR2 SVGAGI. The V gene end was trimmed by 0 bases and the J gene end by 2 bases; junction bases not matched to a gene: 2. This CDR3 region has 16 residues. CDR3 sequence: CASSYSGTSDTDTQYF. CDR3 nucleotide sequence: TGTGCCAGCAGTTACTCCGGGACTAGCGACACAGATACGCAGTATTTT.

The chain employs TRBV28 and TRBJ2-7; 10 bases fit TRBD1. V was pared by 8 bases and J by 3 bases, with 4 bases of the junction left unmatched. Germline assignment: CDR1 MDHEN and CDR2 SYDVKM. The CDR3 consists of 13 residues. Written as DNA, the CDR3 is TGTGCCAGCGGGACAGGGGATTTCTACGAGCAGTACTTC. Its protein is CASGTGDFYEQYF. Filled out from reference TRBV28 and TRBJ2-7, the complete variable domain reads DVKVTQSSRYLVKRTGEKVFLECVQDMDHENMFWYRQDPGLGLRLIYFSYDVKMKEKGDIPEGYSVSREKKERFSLILESASTNQTSMYLCASGTGDFYEQYFGPGTRLTVT.

This chain's CDR3 is CASSGLWGHTGELFF. The CDR3 DNA reads TGTGCCAGCAGCGGTTTGTGGGGTCACACCGGGGAGCTGTTTTTT. V and J are TRBV9 and TRBJ2-2; no reliable D call. The CDR3 spans 15 residues. The germline V and J ends were trimmed by 3 bases and 3 bases, with 12 bases remaining between them. The V gene's germline CDR1 is SGDLS and CDR2 YYNGEE. Supplemented by reference TRBV9 and TRBJ2-2, the full variable domain reads DSGVTQTPKHLITATGQRVTLRCSPRSGDLSVYWYQQSLDQGLQFLIQYYNGEERAKGNILERFSAQQFPDLHSELNLSSLELGDSALYFCASSGLWGHTGELFFGEGSRLTVL.

V is TRBV25-1 and J is TRBJ1-2, with unresolved D. The CDR3 spans 14 residues. The V gene's germline CDR1 is MGHDK and CDR2 SYGVNS. The V end lost 3 bases, the J end lost 4 bases, and 12 bases lay between the germline ends. CDR3 sequence reads: CASSEGGWFYGYTF. In nucleotides, the CDR3 is TGTGCCAGCAGTGAGGGTGGGTGGTTCTATGGCTACACCTTC.

The gene calls are TRBV11-2 and TRBJ2-1; 10 bases match TRBD2. Germline CDR1 SGHAT, CDR2 FQNNGV. J was trimmed by 4 bases and V by 5 bases; bases with no gene match: 5. The CDR3 consists of 15 residues. The CDR3 sequence is CASSQGLADYNEQFF. CDR3 DNA: TGTGCCAGCAGCCAAGGACTAGCGGATTACAATGAGCAGTTCTTC.

This chain connects TRBV7-2 to TRBJ2-1; D might be TRBD1 (6 bases). The V end lost 1 base, the J end lost 0 bases, and 10 bases lay between the germline ends. CDR1 and CDR2 from the germline V gene are SGHTA and FQGNSA. The CDR3 length is 16 residues. As DNA, the CDR3 is TGTGCCAGCAGCTTAGAGGGGACATACTCCTACAATGAGCAGTTCTTC. This translates into CASSLEGTYSYNEQFF. The full variable domain, its missing parts supplied by reference TRBV7-2 and TRBJ2-1, is GAGVSQSPSNKVTEKGKDVELRCDPISGHTALYWYRQSLGQGLEFLIYFQGNSAPDKSGLPSDRFSAERTGGSVSTLTIQRTQQEDSAVYLCASSLEGTYSYNEQFFGPGTRLTVL.

On this clone itself: The sample contains more than one DNA sequence encoding this CDR3. The gene calls are TRBV18 and TRBJ1-1, with D maybe TRBD1 (6 bases). Trimming shortened V by 2 bases and J by 3 bases, and 7 bases separated the two germline ends. Germline-derived CDR1 and CDR2 are KGHSH and LQKENI. The CDR3 is 13 amino acids. Here the CDR3 DNA reads TGTGCCAGCTCACCAACAGGGTACACTGAAGCTTTCTTT. Translation: CASSPTGYTEAFF.

The genes are TRBV6-1 and TRBJ2-7; 7 positions agree with TRBD2. The CDR3 length is 15 residues. With V trimmed by 6 bases and J by 3 bases, 11 bases remained unmatched. In germline, CDR1 is MNHNS, CDR2 SASEGT. CDR3 loop: CASSNGLVGSYEQYF. CDR3 DNA sequence: TGTGCCAGCAGCAATGGACTAGTAGGTAGCTACGAGCAGTACTTC.

The rearrangement joins TRBV14 to TRBJ2-5, with D unresolved. CDR1 and CDR2 from the germline V gene are SGHDN and FVKESK. With 3 bases removed from V and 0 bases from J, the gap between germline ends came to 5 bases. This CDR3 has 13 amino acids. This CDR3 reads CASSHGYQETQYF. Here the CDR3 DNA reads TGTGCCAGCAGCCACGGGTACCAAGAGACCCAGTACTTC.

The chain links TRBV28 to TRBJ1-2; D perhaps matches TRBD1 (5 bases). The CDR3 extends over 13 amino acids. Deletions cut 3 bases from V and 6 bases from J, with 11 bases between. The germline CDR1 and CDR2 sequences are MDHEN and SYDVKM. CDR3 coding DNA: TGTGCCAGCAGTTTCCCCGACAGCGATGGCTACACCTTC. Translating gives CASSFPDSDGYTF.